Included here is one T cell receptor beta chain sequence, with context. The antigen remains unidentified. The donors comprised healthy bone marrow donors. This entry is derived from a study of cytomegalovirus exposure and HLA in healthy donors. Broader study findings: The classifier was said to identify cytomegalovirus status with high specificity and sensitivity. Trimming of TCR beta V- and J-genes showed a link, identified in a later analysis, to a missense DCLRE1C variant. Prediction of most subjects' HLA-A and HLA-B alleles by TCR beta sequences was reportedly accurate.

CDR1 and CDR2 from the germline V gene are SGHRS and YFSETQ. CDR3 size: 13 residues. V lost 0 bases and J lost 2, with 4 bases in between. Researchers ran the PCR with 60 Vbeta and 13 Jbeta primers. The repertoire was sequenced with immunoSEQ multiplex PCR; TCRdb's copy has only in-frame clones and lacks some. The data hold more than 90,000 clones, with roughly 75% observed a single time. The TCR originated in an older woman in good health and CMV-seronegative. What was sequenced was PBMCs. The chain carries TRBV5-1 and TRBJ2-3; D is ambiguous. The CDR3 coding sequence is TGCGCCAGCAGCTTGGGACTCACAGATACGCAGTATTTT. Translating gives CASSLGLTDTQYF.